The 27 T cell receptor beta chains reported below all come from one sample, sequenced in a study of blood T cell repertoires in COVID-19 (dated by TCRdb to the early 2020s). Library preparation was by the immunoSEQ multiplex PCR assay. Sourced from immuneACCESS, this table was stored by TCRdb with only in-frame sequences that have V and J called. A share of the clones is absent; for the studies checked, an unresolved V gene accounts for under half, and the remainder has no known explanation. This sample gives some 350,000 clones in total; approximately 86% of them show up just once. The ten largest clonotypes hold roughly 3.1% of the sample. Sequenced: peripheral blood. The receptors stem from a human donor in a cohort sampled during active COVID-19.

This clone was counted only a few times. The chain recombines TRBV2 with TRBJ1-3; D call uncertain. The V and J ends lost 6 bases and 0 bases respectively, with 9 bases between them. From germline, CDR1 is SNHLY and CDR2 FYNNEI. There are 14 residues in the CDR3. Here the CDR3 reads CASRAILSGNTIYF. The DNA for the CDR3 is TGTGCCAGCAGGGCCATTCTCTCTGGAAACACCATATATTTT. The whole variable domain, filled in from reference TRBV2 and TRBJ1-3, reads EPEVTQTPSHQVTQMGQEVILRCVPISNHLYFYWYRQILGQKVEFLVSFYNNEISEKSEIFDDQFSVERPDGSNFTLKIRSTKLEDSAMYFCASRAILSGNTIYFGEGSWLTVV.

The chain uses TRBV4-2 and TRBJ2-1; tentative D call: TRBD1 (5 bases). This CDR3 has 15 residues. The ends were cut back, 3 bases at V and 0 bases at J, with 9 bases in the middle. Germline CDR1 is LGHNA and CDR2 is YNFKEQ. DNA for the CDR3: TGTGCCAGCAGCCAGACAGAATTCTCCTACAATGAGCAGTTCTTC. The encoded protein is CASSQTEFSYNEQFF.

The table lists this clone with a count of one. V usage is TRBV18 and J usage is TRBJ2-3; TRBD1 matches 9 bases. Germline assignment: CDR1 KGHSH and CDR2 LQKENI. The CDR3 length is 15 residues. V lost 3 bases, J lost 5 bases, and 6 bases stayed unmatched. In DNA form, the CDR3 reads TGTGCCAGCTCACCCCCTGGACAGGGGAAAGATACGCAGTATTTT. Its protein product is CASSPPGQGKDTQYF.

This rearrangement joins TRBV10-2 to TRBJ2-3, with TRBD2 identical over 8 bases. CDR1 is WSHSY, CDR2 SAAADI, per germline. V lost 6 bases and J lost 6; bases outside the gene matches: 11. The CDR3 runs to 15 residues. CDR3 sequence reads: CASSELAEGRDTQYF. The CDR3 bases are TGCGCCAGCAGCGAACTAGCGGAGGGAAGGGATACGCAGTATTTT.

The CDR3 region has the DNA TGCAGCGTTTGGACTAGCGGGAGATACAATGAGCAGTTCTTC. Translation: CSVWTSGRYNEQFF. V and J are TRBV29-1 and TRBJ2-1, with 13 bases fitting TRBD2. Germline-derived CDR1 and CDR2 are SQVTM and ANQGSEA. V lost 5 bases and J lost 4; bases outside the gene matches: 2. The CDR3 runs to 14 residues.

Only a few counts were recorded for this clone. The chain links TRBV27 to TRBJ1-5, with D tentatively TRBD1 (5 bases). The germline V gene has CDR1 MNHEY and CDR2 SMNVEV (reference sequence). V lost 7 bases, J lost 0 bases, and 22 bases lay in between. There are 18 residues in the CDR3. CDR3 in DNA: TGTGCCAGCACCCCGACTTACTCAACGGGGGTTAGCAATCAGCCCCAGCATTTT. Protein: CASTPTYSTGVSNQPQHF.

The CDR3 reads CARGGASGGSSYNEQFF. Written as DNA, the CDR3 is TGTGCCAGGGGAGGGGCTAGCGGGGGCAGCTCCTACAATGAGCAGTTCTTC. The V call is TRBV21-1, the J call TRBJ2-1; no DNA check was done on the table's D call, TRBD2. TRBV21-1 is an annotated pseudogene. The CDR3 spans 17 residues.

This clone was observed a single time. This chain uses TRBV19 with TRBJ2-1, with 8 bases fitting TRBD1. Germline-derived CDR1 and CDR2 are LNHDA and SQIVND (reference sequence). V was clipped by 2 bases and J by 4 bases; unmatched bases: 10. This CDR3 has 17 residues. This CDR3 reads CASSITPGQVLYNEQFF. Here the CDR3 DNA reads TGTGCCAGTAGTATAACCCCGGGACAGGTTCTTTACAATGAGCAGTTCTTC.

J is TRBJ2-7 and V is TRBV13, with 7 bases aligning to TRBD2. The germline V gene encodes CDR1 PRHDT and CDR2 FYEKMQ (reference sequence). The J segment lost 3 bases and the V segment lost 8 bases, leaving 10 bases of the junction unmatched. The CDR3 is 14 residues long. CDR3 residues: CASCLGTTDYEQYF. The CDR3 region has the DNA TGTGCCAGCTGCCTTGGGACTACCGACTACGAGCAGTACTTC.

CDR3 in DNA: TGTGCCAGCTCAGAGGGGGTTACGGGTCAGCCCCAGCATTTT. Protein: CASSEGVTGQPQHF. The chain carries TRBV18 and TRBJ1-5; tentative D call: TRBD1 (6 bases). With 5 bases removed from V and 6 bases from J, the gap between germline ends came to 14 bases. Germline lookup yields CDR1 KGHSH and CDR2 LQKENI. CDR3 size: 14 residues. The entire variable domain, with the rest obtained from reference TRBV18 and TRBJ1-5, is as follows: NAGVMQNPRHLVRRRGQEARLRCSPMKGHSHVYWYRQLPEEGLKFMVYLQKENIIDESGMPKERFSAEFPKEGPSILRIQQVVRGDSAAYFCASSEGVTGQPQHFGDGTRLSIL.

This chain uses TRBV24-1 with TRBJ1-5; 8 positions agree with TRBD1. The V gene's germline CDR1 is KGHDR and CDR2 SFDVKD. The CDR3 spans 12 residues. V trimming: 10 bases; J trimming: 5 bases; junction bases outside the gene matches: 3. The CDR3, as DNA: TGTGCCACTCAGGGGGCCGATCAGCCCCAGCATTTT. Amino acid sequence: CATQGADQPQHF.

V is TRBV28 and J is TRBJ2-7; D gene ambiguous. CDR3 length: 11 residues. Germline lookup yields CDR1 MDHEN and CDR2 SYDVKM. Trimming shortened V by 2 bases and J by 5 bases, and 4 bases separated the two germline ends. Here the CDR3 reads CASSLLNEQYF. The CDR3 DNA follows: TGTGCCAGCAGTTTACTAAACGAGCAGTACTTC.

This chain links TRBV7-2 with TRBJ2-1, with TRBD2 matching 9 bases. The germline gives CDR1 SGHTA, CDR2 FQGNSA. The ends lost 5 bases at V and 3 bases at J; junction bases unmatched: 5. The CDR3 has 15 amino acids. CDR3 sequence reads: CASSVSGSGYNEQFF. Here the CDR3 DNA reads TGTGCCAGCAGCGTTAGCGGGAGCGGCTACAATGAGCAGTTCTTC.

J is TRBJ2-5 and V is TRBV24-1; weak D call: TRBD1 (5 bases). The V and J ends lost 3 bases and 4 bases respectively, with 11 bases between them. Per germline, CDR1 KGHDR and CDR2 SFDVKD. The CDR3 consists of 14 residues. CDR3 sequence (DNA): TGTGCCACCAGTGATACAGGTTATAGAGAGACCCAGTACTTC. Its protein product is CATSDTGYRETQYF.

The sample holds one count of this clone. The CDR3 reads CASSPGRGKYEQYF. In DNA, the CDR3 is TGCGCCAGCAGCCCCGGCAGGGGGAAATACGAGCAGTACTTC. The rearrangement links TRBV4-1 to TRBJ2-7; 7 positions agree with TRBD1. CDR3 length equals 14 residues. The junction had 7 bases not matched to a gene; V was cut back by 4 bases and J by 4 bases. Germline V gene lookup returns CDR1 MGHRA and CDR2 YSYEKL.

The rearrangement joins TRBV19 to TRBJ2-7; weak D call: TRBD1 (6 bases). CDR3 length: 15 amino acids. The V end was cut by 5 bases, the J end by 5 bases, with 19 bases between. The V gene's germline CDR1 is LNHDA and CDR2 SQIVND (reference sequence). CDR3 coding DNA: TGTGCCAGTAGTGACAGGCGAAAGGTTCGGGACGAGCAGTACTTC. It is translated as CASSDRRKVRDEQYF.

The chain joins TRBV18 to TRBJ1-3, with 7 nucleotides matching TRBD1. Trimming took 3 bases from V and 4 from J; bases not matched to a gene: 6. The CDR3 covers 15 residues. Germline V gene sequence: CDR1 KGHSH, CDR2 LQKENI. The CDR3 DNA is TGTGCCAGCTCACCTTCCAGGGGGTCGGGAAACACCATATATTTT. This gives the protein CASSPSRGSGNTIYF.

This clone was seen only once. V is TRBV27 and J is TRBJ1-1; D remains ambiguous. V was cut by 3 bases and J by 6 bases, with 11 bases left in between. The CDR3 has 13 amino acids. The germline CDR1 and CDR2 sequences are MNHEY and SMNVEV (reference sequence). The CDR3 DNA reads as TGTGCCAGCAGTTTTCCCGGGAGCCCTGAAGCTTTCTTT. Its translation is CASSFPGSPEAFF.

Only one count was recorded for this clone. The chain couples TRBV24-1 to TRBJ2-2; 7 nucleotides align to TRBD2. The CDR3 covers 17 residues. Germline loops: CDR1 KGHDR, CDR2 SFDVKD. Losses at the gene ends were 1 base for V and 3 bases for J; bases not matched to a gene: 7. This CDR3 is CATSDFRGEVDTGELFF. For the CDR3, the DNA is TGTGCCACCAGTGATTTTCGGGGGGAGGTGGACACCGGGGAGCTGTTTTTT.

The genes are TRBV6-5 and TRBJ2-1; 9 bases are a match to TRBD1. The V and J ends lost 6 bases and 3 bases, in that order; junction bases with no gene match: 6. This CDR3 region has 15 residues. CDR1 MNHEY and CDR2 SVGAGI come from the germline V gene. CDR3 DNA sequence: TGTGCCAGCAGAACCGACAGGGGGGGCTACAATGAGCAGTTCTTC. This translates into CASRTDRGGYNEQFF.

The chain links TRBV6-5 to TRBJ1-5; D is undetermined. Germline values: CDR1 MNHEY, CDR2 SVGAGI. V dropped 6 bases and J dropped 5 bases, with 8 bases sitting between them. This CDR3 contains 12 residues. The CDR3, as DNA: TGTGCCAGCAGCCGGGATTATCAGCCCCAGCATTTT. This codes for CASSRDYQPQHF.

This clone was found once. The rearrangement uses TRBV5-1 and TRBJ2-5; perhaps TRBD1 as D (5 bases). Germline V gene sequence: CDR1 SGHRS, CDR2 YFSETQ. The CDR3 sequence is 16 residues long. Between the trimmed V and J ends, which lost 4 bases and 3 bases, there was a span of 19 bases. CDR3 bases: TGCGCCAGCAGCACCCGATGGAGACAGCGAGAAGAGACCCAGTACTTC. Its translation is CASSTRWRQREETQYF.

V and J are TRBV5-6 and TRBJ1-5; D possibly corresponds to TRBD1 (5 bases). This CDR3 has 16 residues. From germline, CDR1 is SGHDT and CDR2 YYEEEE. V lost 3 bases to trimming and J lost 2 bases, with 15 bases between them. In DNA form, the CDR3 reads TGTGCCAGCAGCTCCTTGGGGGGTCCCCGCAATCAGCCCCAGCATTTT. Residues: CASSSLGGPRNQPQHF.

The rearrangement links TRBV20-1 to TRBJ1-1; D unclear. V gave up 5 bases and J gave up 3 bases, with 7 bases separating them. Germline values: CDR1 DFQATT, CDR2 SNEGSKA (reference sequence). The CDR3 length is 11 residues. The CDR3 spells CSAPRDTEAFF. Here the CDR3 DNA reads TGCAGTGCTCCCCGGGACACTGAAGCTTTCTTT.

The rearrangement uses TRBV7-6 and TRBJ1-3; a weak D match, TRBD1 (6 bases). Per the germline V gene, CDR1 is SGHVS and CDR2 is FNYEAQ. Trimming took 5 bases from V and 0 from J, leaving 11 bases between them. There are 15 residues in the CDR3. The CDR3 reads CASSPRGHSGNTIYF. CDR3 DNA: TGTGCCAGCAGCCCCAGGGGTCACTCTGGAAACACCATATATTTT.

The CDR3 protein is CASSSTQRDSPLHF. CDR3 in DNA: TGTGCCAGCAGCTCAACCCAGCGGGATTCACCCCTCCACTTT. The chain joins TRBV3-1 (or the pseudogene TRBV3-2) to TRBJ1-6, with unresolved D. V shed 5 bases and J shed 8 bases, with 13 bases lying between them. The CDR3 consists of 14 residues. The germline gives CDR1 LGHDT, CDR2 YNNKEL (reference sequence).

Concerning this clone itself: Other nucleotide sequences in the sample specify the same CDR3. Here the CDR3 reads CASSLTSHTDTQYF. The DNA of the CDR3 is TGTGCCAGCAGCTTAACTAGCCACACAGATACGCAGTATTTT. This sequence joins TRBV7-8 and TRBJ2-3; D is perhaps TRBD2 (6 bases). The CDR3 consists of 14 residues. V was trimmed by 2 bases and J by 2 bases, leaving 8 bases between them. Germline lookup yields CDR1 SGHVS and CDR2 FQNEAQ.